Shown below are 21 T cell receptor beta chains from a single sample sequenced in a study of read filtering for tumor transcriptome and immune sequencing. The library was built from around 0.4 ug RNA with molecular barcoded adaptors for alpha/delta and beta/gamma chains. A single record per CDR3 protein comes from TCRdb applying MiXCR to the reads. The sample lists 5,000 to 7,000 distinct CDR3 sequences; about 25% were seen once. Input material: a population of CD138-negative cells sorted from bone marrow. The receptors derive from a donor over 35 with multiple myeloma.

This clonotype was counted ten times or more. CDR3 in DNA: TGTGCCAGCAGCGTAGGAGGCCAAAGGAGGTACGAGCAGTACTTC. Translating it yields CASSVGGQRRYEQYF. V is TRBV9 and J is TRBJ2-7, with TRBD2 as a possible D gene (5 bases). V was shortened by 0 bases and J by 4 bases, with 14 bases between the two germline ends. This CDR3 has 15 residues. CDR1 SGDLS and CDR2 YYNGEE come from the germline V gene. The full variable domain, its missing parts supplied by reference TRBV9 and TRBJ2-7, is DSGVTQTPKHLITATGQRVTLRCSPRSGDLSVYWYQQSLDQGLQFLIQYYNGEERAKGNILERFSAQQFPDLHSELNLSSLELGDSALYFCASSVGGQRRYEQYFGPGTRLTVT.

Remarks on this clonotype: A much larger clone sits a single nucleotide away, making a read error possible. The CDR3 end shows no conserved phenylalanine or tryptophan, and so a read error is likely. The J gene is TRBJ1-6, the V gene TRBV18; tentatively, D is TRBD1 (6 bases). Between the trimmed V and J ends, which lost 2 bases and 7 bases, there was a span of 15 bases. The CDR3 runs 16 residues. Germline values: CDR1 KGHSH, CDR2 LQKENI. CDR3 protein: CASSPNRAHNNSPLHC. CDR3 coding DNA: TGTGCCAGCTCACCAAACAGGGCCCATAACAATTCACCCCTCCACTGT.

The rearrangement joins TRBV11-2 to TRBJ2-7, with TRBD1 matching 12 bases. The CDR3 runs 15 residues. Unmatched junction bases numbered 6, after V lost 5 bases and J lost 4 bases. Germline CDR1 reads SGHAT; CDR2 reads FQNNGV. The CDR3 DNA reads TGTGCCAGCAGCCGCGGGACAGGGGGCAGGTACGAGCAGTACTTC. This sequence encodes CASSRGTGGRYEQYF. Combining the CDR3 with reference TRBV11-2 and TRBJ2-7 gives the whole variable domain EAGVAQSPRYKIIEKRQSVAFWCNPISGHATLYWYQQILGQGPKLLIQFQNNGVVDDSQLPKDRFSAERLKGVDSTLKIQPAKLEDSAVYLCASSRGTGGRYEQYFGPGTRLTVT.

This clonotype was observed at least ten times. The chain has TRBV29-1 and TRBJ1-1; 7 bases are a match to TRBD1. There are 15 residues in the CDR3. Germline V CDR1 and CDR2: SQVTM, ANQGSEA. The junction had 7 bases not matched to a gene; V was cut back by 3 bases and J by 0 bases. CDR3 coding DNA: TGCAGCGTTGAGGACGGCAGGGGGGTGAACACTGAAGCTTTCTTT. It encodes CSVEDGRGVNTEAFF.

As concerns this clonotype: A clone one base away is much larger, so this may be a read error. The chain links TRBV7-2 to TRBJ2-5; D gene ambiguous. The CDR3 has 12 residues. Germline CDR1 is SGHTA and CDR2 is FQGNSA. CDR3 nucleotide sequence: TGTGCCGGCAGCTTAGCTTCGGAGACCCAGTACTTC. Translating it yields CAGSLASETQYF. Drawing the rest from reference TRBV7-2 and TRBJ2-5, the complete variable domain is GAGVSQSPSNKVTEKGKDVELRCDPISGHTALYWYRQSLGQGLEFLIYFQGNSAPDKSGLPSDRFSAERTGGSVSTLTIQRTQQEDSAVYLCAGSLASETQYFGPGTRLLVL.

By share, this clonotype ranks as large. The chain couples TRBV7-9 to TRBJ2-3; D remains unclear. The V end was cut by 3 bases, the J end by 6 bases, with 7 bases between. Germline assignment: CDR1 SEHNR and CDR2 FQNEAQ (reference sequence). This CDR3 is 12 amino acids long. CDR3 residues: CASSFGMDTQYF. The CDR3 coding sequence is TGTGCCAGCAGCTTTGGGATGGATACGCAGTATTTT.

Ten or more counts support this clonotype. The rearrangement links TRBV6-5 to TRBJ1-1, with D uncertain. Trimming took 7 bases from V and 2 from J, leaving 5 bases between them. The CDR3 extends over 11 amino acids. CDR1 is MNHEY and CDR2 is SVGAGI in the germline V gene. CDR3 in amino acids: CASKVNTEAFF. DNA of the CDR3: TGTGCCAGCAAAGTTAACACTGAAGCTTTCTTT.

This clonotype occurred many times. V is TRBV2 and J is TRBJ1-5; 10 bases fit TRBD1. The trim removed 6 bases at V and 5 bases at J, leaving 4 bases unmatched. CDR1 and CDR2 from the germline V gene are SNHLY and FYNNEI. CDR3 length: 14 amino acids. CDR3 in amino acids: CASRGTGVDQPQHF. The CDR3 nucleotides read TGTGCCAGCAGGGGGACAGGGGTGGATCAGCCCCAGCATTTT.

The genes are TRBV4-3 and TRBJ2-1; no definite D call. This CDR3 has 12 residues. Germline lookup yields CDR1 LGHNA and CDR2 YSLEER. V was clipped by 0 bases and J by 9 bases, with 6 bases between them. The CDR3 nucleotides read TGCGCCAGCAGCCAAGACTCTACTGAGCAGTTCTTC. Its translation: CASSQDSTEQFF.

This clonotype was picked up many times. The chain has TRBV19 and TRBJ2-1; the D gene is possibly TRBD1 (6 bases). The V end was cut by 0 bases, the J end by 1 base, with 7 bases between. The germline V gene encodes CDR1 LNHDA and CDR2 SQIVND (reference sequence). This CDR3 has 15 amino acids. The CDR3 protein is CASSIEGASYNEQFF. The CDR3 DNA sequence: TGTGCCAGTAGTATAGAGGGGGCTTCCTACAATGAGCAGTTCTTC. Based on the CDR3 plus reference TRBV19 and TRBJ2-1, the full variable domain is DGGITQSPKYLFRKEGQNVTLSCEQNLNHDAMYWYRQDPGQGLRLIYYSQIVNDFQKGDIAEGYSVSREKKESFPLTVTSAQKNPTAFYLCASSIEGASYNEQFFGPGTRLTVL.

This clonotype has a count of ten or more. One end of the junction does not line up with germline, which may come from a read error. V gene TRBV12-3 or TRBV12-4 combines with J gene TRBJ1-5, with a weak D call TRBD1 (5 bases). The CDR3 consists of 12 residues. CDR3 DNA: TGTGCCAGCAGTTTCTCGAGGGACTTACCCGTTTTT. It is translated as CASSFSRDLPVF.

Remarks on this clonotype: A single base is all that separates this from a far larger clone, so a read error is likely. The genes are TRBV6-6 and TRBJ2-1; 9 nucleotides align to TRBD1. The germline V gene encodes CDR1 MNHNY and CDR2 SVGAGI (reference sequence). CDR3 size: 17 residues. Written as DNA, the CDR3 is TGTGCCAGCAGTGCCTGGTTCGGGACAGGGTACGGCAATGAGCAGCTCTTC. It translates to CASSAWFGTGYGNEQLF.

This clonotype was counted once. This likely stems from a read error, as it lies one base from a far larger clone. This rearrangement joins TRBV12-3 or TRBV12-4 to TRBJ2-1; unclear D gene. This CDR3 is built from 12 residues. The V gene lost 5 bases and the J gene lost 10 bases, with 12 bases spanning the gap. As DNA, the CDR3 is TGTGCCAGCAGTATTAGACAAGGAGAGCAGTTCTTC. This encodes CASSIRQGEQFF.

About this clonotype itself: This likely traces to a read error, being one base from a far larger clone. The chain combines TRBV6-5 with TRBJ2-7, with 8 bases fitting TRBD2. Germline CDR1 reads MNHEY; CDR2 reads SVGAGI. This CDR3 is 15 amino acids long. The V and J ends lost 5 bases and 3 bases, in that order; junction bases with no gene match: 9. CDR3 in DNA: TGTGCCAGCAGTAGAAGCGAAGCGGGAGTCTACGAGCAGTACTTC. This sequence encodes CASSRSEAGVYEQYF.

The CDR3 region has the DNA TGTGCCAGCATGCGAGCGAGAGTTGCCTACGAGCAGTACTTC. Translating gives CASMRARVAYEQYF. The rearrangement uses TRBV5-6 and TRBJ2-7, with D hard to call. The germline CDR1 and CDR2 sequences are SGHDT and YYEEEE. V was shortened by 6 bases and J by 2 bases, with 15 bases between the two germline ends. The CDR3 has 14 residues.

By share of the sample, this clonotype is medium-sized. V gene TRBV20-1 combines with J gene TRBJ2-7; 8 nucleotides line up with TRBD1. The CDR3 spans 14 residues. From germline, CDR1 is DFQATT and CDR2 SNEGSKA (reference sequence). The trim removed 2 bases at V and 3 bases at J, leaving 6 bases unmatched. Here the CDR3 DNA reads TGCAGTGCTAGATTGGTAGACAGGGGCTACGAGCAGTACTTC. It codes for CSARLVDRGYEQYF.

This clonotype was recorded once. V and J are TRBV12-3 or TRBV12-4 and TRBJ1-3; D is undetermined. CDR3 size: 15 residues. Trimming pared 7 bases from V and 0 bases from J, leaving 13 bases between. This chain's CDR3 is CASTPTSSSGNTIYF. The DNA of the CDR3 is TGTGCCAGCACCCCCACCTCGAGCTCTGGAAACACCATATATTTT.

Concerning this clonotype itself: This is likely an artifact of a read error, given a far larger clone one base away. Without the conserved terminal phenylalanine or tryptophan, this CDR3 likely stems from a read error. This rearrangement joins TRBV6-6 to TRBJ2-1; 9 bases map to TRBD1. The CDR3 has 17 amino acids. From germline, CDR1 is MNHNY and CDR2 SVGAGI (reference sequence). The V and J ends lost 5 bases and 6 bases, in that order; junction bases with no gene match: 14. CDR3 protein: CASSAWFGTGYGNEQFL. The DNA for the CDR3 is TGTGCCAGCAGTGCCTGGTTCGGGACAGGGTACGGCAATGAGCAGTTCCTC.

This clonotype was counted ten times or more. The V gene is TRBV20-1, the J gene TRBJ2-7; the D call may be TRBD1 or TRBD2 (6 bases each). Trimming removed 3 bases from V and 7 bases from J, with 16 bases in between. The germline V gene has CDR1 DFQATT and CDR2 SNEGSKA (reference sequence). The CDR3 contains 13 residues. CDR3 region: CSASRGPLREQYF. DNA for the CDR3: TGCAGTGCTAGTCGGGGGCCCCTTAGGGAGCAGTACTTC.

This clonotype appeared many times. The chain employs TRBV7-6 and TRBJ2-7, with 10 nucleotides matching TRBD2. CDR1 is SGHVS and CDR2 is FNYEAQ in the germline V gene. J was trimmed by 1 base and V by 2 bases; bases with no gene match: 2. The CDR3 extends over 15 amino acids. CDR3 DNA: TGTGCCAGCAGCTTAACTAGCGGGGAATCCTACGAGCAGTACTTC. This translates into CASSLTSGESYEQYF.

The table lists this clonotype with many counts. CDR3 protein: CSVEDPGIGLFF. CDR3 nucleotides: TGCAGCGTTGAAGATCCAGGGATTGGACTGTTTTTT. V usage is TRBV29-1 and J usage is TRBJ1-4, with D possibly matching TRBD1 (5 bases). Between the trimmed V and J ends, which lost 0 bases and 13 bases, there was a span of 12 bases. CDR1 is SQVTM, CDR2 ANQGSEA, per germline. The CDR3 loop spans 12 amino acids.